Sequencing of this TCR beta chain was carried out in a study of PD-L1 blockade in urothelial cancer. The germline V gene encodes CDR1 MNHEY and CDR2 SVGAGI. Deletions cut 0 bases from V and 4 bases from J, with 10 bases between. CDR3 length: 14 residues. The protocol was immunoSEQ multiplex PCR, while the TCRdb copy is restricted to in-frame clones and leaves out a portion. The table has more than 60,000 clones, 88% seen once. Time point given: peripheral blood 6 weeks after treatment start. The receptor's source is a man in his 60s with urothelial cancer. The gene calls are TRBV6-5 and TRBJ2-7, with D hard to call. Here the sequenced sample was PBMCs, taken around atezolizumab (anti-PD-L1) treatment. The CDR3 coding sequence is TGTGCCAGCAGTTACTCCGGGTCTATTTACGAGCAGTACTTC. Translation: CASSYSGSIYEQYF.